Listed below are T cell receptor beta chains from one sample, sequenced in a study of blood T cell repertoires in COVID-19. Profiled with immunoSEQ multiplex PCR; TCRdb holds only in-frame clones, not every one. Here the sample spans about 400,000 clones, 70% to 90% being singletons. The sequenced sample was peripheral blood. These receptors all stem from a man aged 35 to 55 with acute or convalescent COVID-19. The CDR3 runs from the conserved cysteine through the conserved F or W. The order of the fields is V gene, J gene, clone size, D gene, CDR3 protein, CDR3 DNA. The D gene is left open where the match is weak. Rows give clone size only sometimes, using once, few, many, or a class for an expanded clone.

v_call: TRBV6-6
j_call: TRBJ1-6
clone_size: -
d_call: -
cdr3_aa: CASSSQGVGDNSPLHF
cdr3_nt: TGTGCCAGCAGTTCCCAGGGTGTGGGTGATAATTCACCCCTCCACTTT

v_call: TRBV19
j_call: TRBJ2-3
clone_size: -
d_call: TRBD1
cdr3_aa: CASSPQGAGTDTQYF
cdr3_nt: TGTGCCAGTAGCCCACAGGGGGCGGGCACAGATACGCAGTATTTT

v_call: TRBV2
j_call: TRBJ2-4
clone_size: -
d_call: -
cdr3_aa: CASSSTTEAKNIQYF
cdr3_nt: TGTGCCAGCAGTTCGACGACTGAAGCCAAAAACATTCAGTACTTC

v_call: TRBV10-1
j_call: TRBJ2-2
clone_size: -
d_call: TRBD2
cdr3_aa: CASSQTSEGPAGELFF
cdr3_nt: TGCGCCAGCAGCCAGACTAGCGAGGGTCCGGCCGGGGAGCTGTTTTTT

v_call: TRBV5-6
j_call: TRBJ1-1
clone_size: once
d_call: TRBD1
cdr3_aa: CASSLTRTGDINTEAFF
cdr3_nt: TGTGCCAGCAGCCTCACCCGGACAGGGGATATTAACACTGAAGCTTTCTTT

v_call: TRBV6-1
j_call: TRBJ1-3
clone_size: -
d_call: -
cdr3_aa: CASSEYYYGVAATSGNTIYF
cdr3_nt: TGTGCCAGCAGTGAATACTATTATGGTGTGGCTGCCACCTCTGGAAACACCATATATTTT

v_call: TRBV28
j_call: TRBJ1-1
clone_size: -
d_call: -
cdr3_aa: CASSFLRDGGGASTEAFF
cdr3_nt: TGTGCCAGCAGTTTTTTGAGGGATGGCGGGGGCGCATCTACTGAAGCTTTCTTT

v_call: TRBV5-1
j_call: TRBJ1-2
clone_size: -
d_call: -
cdr3_aa: CASSPDIGPNYGYTF
cdr3_nt: TGCGCCAGCAGCCCCGACATTGGGCCTAACTATGGCTACACCTTC

v_call: TRBV27
j_call: TRBJ1-6
clone_size: -
d_call: TRBD1
cdr3_aa: CASSPGQGINSPLHF
cdr3_nt: TGTGCCAGCAGCCCGGGACAGGGGATAAATTCACCCCTCCACTTT

v_call: TRBV6-5
j_call: TRBJ2-7
clone_size: -
d_call: TRBD1
cdr3_aa: CASSYRAGTVIYEQYF
cdr3_nt: TGTGCCAGCAGTTACCGGGCCGGGACAGTTATCTACGAGCAGTACTTC

v_call: TRBV13
j_call: TRBJ1-6
clone_size: -
d_call: -
cdr3_aa: CASSSRGSPLHF
cdr3_nt: TGTGCCAGCAGCTCCAGGGGTTCACCCCTCCACTTT

v_call: TRBV6-5
j_call: TRBJ1-5
clone_size: -
d_call: TRBD1
cdr3_aa: CASSFDRGGQPQHF
cdr3_nt: TGTGCCAGCAGTTTCGACAGGGGCGGTCAGCCCCAGCATTTT

v_call: TRBV5-1
j_call: TRBJ2-1
clone_size: -
d_call: TRBD1
cdr3_aa: CASSLGGTGYYNEQFF
cdr3_nt: TGCGCCAGCAGCTTGGGAGGGACAGGGTATTACAATGAGCAGTTCTTC

v_call: TRBV6-2/TRBV6-3
j_call: TRBJ2-7
clone_size: few
d_call: TRBD2
cdr3_aa: CASSYGTSSYEQYF
cdr3_nt: TGTGCCAGCAGTTACGGGACTAGCTCCTACGAGCAGTACTTC

v_call: TRBV2
j_call: TRBJ1-4
clone_size: -
d_call: TRBD1
cdr3_aa: CASSPDRGAEKLFF
cdr3_nt: TGTGCCAGCAGCCCGGACAGGGGGGCGGAAAAACTGTTTTTT

v_call: TRBV27
j_call: TRBJ2-1
clone_size: -
d_call: TRBD2
cdr3_aa: CASSLYLAGGRDISSYNEQFF
cdr3_nt: TGTGCCAGCAGTTTATATCTGGCGGGAGGACGAGACATAAGCTCCTACAATGAGCAGTTCTTC